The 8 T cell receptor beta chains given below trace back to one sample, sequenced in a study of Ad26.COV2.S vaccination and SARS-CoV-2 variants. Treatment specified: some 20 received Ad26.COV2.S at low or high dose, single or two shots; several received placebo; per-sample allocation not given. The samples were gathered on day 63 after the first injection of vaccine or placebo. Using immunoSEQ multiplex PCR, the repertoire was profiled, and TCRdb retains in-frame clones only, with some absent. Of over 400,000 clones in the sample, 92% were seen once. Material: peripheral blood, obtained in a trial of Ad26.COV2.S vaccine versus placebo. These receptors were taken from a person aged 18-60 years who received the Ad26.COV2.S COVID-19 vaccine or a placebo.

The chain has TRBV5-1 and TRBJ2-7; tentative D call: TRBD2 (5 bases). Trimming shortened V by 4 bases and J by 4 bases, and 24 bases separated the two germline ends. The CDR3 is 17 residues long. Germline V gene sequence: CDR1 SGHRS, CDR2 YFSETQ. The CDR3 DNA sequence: TGCGCCAGCAGCCGCACACTAGACGGGCGGGTGGGGTACGAGCAGTACTTC. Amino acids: CASSRTLDGRVGYEQYF.

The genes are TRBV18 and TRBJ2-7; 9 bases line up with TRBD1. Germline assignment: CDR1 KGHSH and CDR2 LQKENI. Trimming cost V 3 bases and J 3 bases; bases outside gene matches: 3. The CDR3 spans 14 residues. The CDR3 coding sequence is TGTGCCAGCTCACCGGGACAGGGAGTCTACGAGCAGTACTTC. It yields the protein CASSPGQGVYEQYF.

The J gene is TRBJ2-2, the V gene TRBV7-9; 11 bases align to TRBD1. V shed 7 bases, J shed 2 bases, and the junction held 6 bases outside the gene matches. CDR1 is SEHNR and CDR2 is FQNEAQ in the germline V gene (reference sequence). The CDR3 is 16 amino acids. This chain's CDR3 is CASTPDRGRNTGELFF. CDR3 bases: TGTGCCAGCACCCCGGACAGGGGGCGCAACACCGGGGAGCTGTTTTTT.

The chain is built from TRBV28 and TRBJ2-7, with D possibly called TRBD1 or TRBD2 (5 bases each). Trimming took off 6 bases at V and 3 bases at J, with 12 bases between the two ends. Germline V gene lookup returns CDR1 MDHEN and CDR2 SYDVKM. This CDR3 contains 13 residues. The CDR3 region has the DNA TGTGCCAGCAGCTTCGTGGGGGTCTACGAGCAGTACTTC. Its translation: CASSFVGVYEQYF.

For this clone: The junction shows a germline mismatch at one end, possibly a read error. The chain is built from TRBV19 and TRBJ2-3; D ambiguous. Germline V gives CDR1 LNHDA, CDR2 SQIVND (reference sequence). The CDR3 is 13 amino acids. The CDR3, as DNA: TGTGCCAATAGTGTACCACCTGTGGATACGCAGTATTTT. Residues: CANSVPPVDTQYF.

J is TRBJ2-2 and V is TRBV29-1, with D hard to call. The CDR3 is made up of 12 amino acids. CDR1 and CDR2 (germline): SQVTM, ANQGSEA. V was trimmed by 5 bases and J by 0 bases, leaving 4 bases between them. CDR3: CSVTANTGELFF. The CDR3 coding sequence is TGCAGCGTTACGGCGAACACCGGGGAGCTGTTTTTT.

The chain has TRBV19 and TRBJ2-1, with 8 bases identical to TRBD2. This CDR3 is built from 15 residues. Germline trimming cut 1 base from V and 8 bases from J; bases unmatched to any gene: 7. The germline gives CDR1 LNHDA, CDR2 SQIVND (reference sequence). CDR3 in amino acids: CASSIGAGRAHEQFF. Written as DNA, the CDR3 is TGTGCCAGTAGTATAGGAGCCGGGAGGGCCCATGAGCAGTTCTTC.

The CDR3 spells CASRLHPGGVNEQFF. The DNA for the CDR3 is TGTGCCAGCAGGTTACACCCGGGGGGTGTCAATGAGCAGTTCTTC. This sequence joins TRBV7-6 and TRBJ2-1; the match to TRBD2 covers 7 bases. CDR1 SGHVS and CDR2 FNYEAQ come from the germline V gene. This CDR3 spans 15 amino acids. Losses at the gene ends were 6 bases for V and 6 bases for J; bases not matched to a gene: 11.